This is a list of T cell receptor beta chains from one sample in a study of CD8 T cells in Susac syndrome. Using its own MiXCR run on the immunoSEQ multiplex PCR reads, TCRdb lists one record per CDR3 protein. The table includes 150,000 to 200,000 distinct CDR3 sequences, 93% detected once. Sequencing used CD4+ T cells from PBMCs. All receptors derive from a human donor in good health. CDR3s include the opening cysteine and the closing phenylalanine or tryptophan. Each record gives: clone size, V gene, D gene, J gene, CDR3 protein, CDR3 DNA. D genes are given only for firm matches. Clone size, where shown, is once, few, many, or a class for clones that have expanded.

size: -
V: TRBV6-1
D: -
J: TRBJ1-2
CDR3: CASTDGRNYGYTF
DNA: TGTGCCAGCACCGACGGGCGGAACTATGGCTACACCTTC

size: -
V: TRBV28
D: TRBD1
J: TRBJ2-7
CDR3: CASSLLGQGSYEQYF
DNA: TGTGCCAGCAGTTTACTCGGACAGGGCTCCTACGAGCAGTACTTC

size: once
V: TRBV18
D: -
J: TRBJ1-2
CDR3: CASSLRQAYGYTF
DNA: TGTGCCAGCTCCCTCAGACAGGCGTATGGCTACACCTTC

size: -
V: TRBV15
D: TRBD2
J: TRBJ2-2
CDR3: CATSRAASGAGELFF
DNA: TGTGCCACCAGCAGAGCGGCTAGCGGGGCCGGGGAGCTGTTTTTT

size: -
V: TRBV20-1
D: -
J: TRBJ1-1
CDR3: CSARDPVGDTEAFF
DNA: TGCAGTGCTAGAGATCCGGTTGGGGACACTGAAGCTTTCTTT

size: -
V: TRBV7-8
D: -
J: TRBJ1-2
CDR3: CASSLSRASGYTF
DNA: TGTGCCAGCAGCTTGAGCAGGGCAAGTGGCTACACCTTC

size: few
V: TRBV20-1
D: TRBD1
J: TRBJ2-7
CDR3: CSAFLGTGKNEQYF
DNA: TGCAGTGCCTTCCTAGGGACAGGGAAGAACGAGCAGTACTTC

size: -
V: TRBV2
D: TRBD2
J: TRBJ2-2
CDR3: CASSTRTSGDTGELFF
DNA: TGTGCCAGCAGCACTAGGACTAGCGGGGACACCGGGGAGCTGTTTTTT

size: -
V: TRBV6-5
D: TRBD2
J: TRBJ2-2
CDR3: CASSSRLAGGVGTGELFF
DNA: TGTGCCAGCAGTTCCCGACTAGCGGGGGGTGTCGGCACCGGGGAGCTGTTTTTT

size: -
V: TRBV7-9
D: -
J: TRBJ1-6
CDR3: CASSLPGSPLHF
DNA: TGTGCCAGCAGCCTCCCGGGTTCACCCCTCCACTTT

size: -
V: TRBV5-1
D: -
J: TRBJ2-7
CDR3: CASSPGGRGPNYEQYF
DNA: TGCGCCAGCAGCCCTGGGGGACGGGGACCCAACTACGAGCAGTACTTC

size: -
V: TRBV24-1
D: -
J: TRBJ2-5
CDR3: CATSDPRGGGETQYF
DNA: TGTGCCACCAGTGACCCGCGGGGTGGGGGAGAGACCCAGTACTTC

size: -
V: TRBV7-9
D: -
J: TRBJ1-6
CDR3: CASSLAARNSPLHF
DNA: TGTGCCAGCAGCTTAGCCGCCCGTAATTCACCCCTCCACTTT

size: once
V: TRBV20-1
D: -
J: TRBJ2-5
CDR3: CSARARGAPQSYF
DNA: TGCAGTGCTAGAGCCCGCGGCGCCCCACAGTCGTACTTC

size: -
V: TRBV29-1
D: -
J: TRBJ2-5
CDR3: CSVDRGTQETQYF
DNA: TGCAGCGTTGATCGGGGAACTCAAGAGACCCAGTACTTC

size: -
V: TRBV3-1
D: -
J: TRBJ2-5
CDR3: CASSQGGRETQYF
DNA: TGTGCCAGCAGCCAAGGGGGGCGGGAGACCCAGTACTTC

size: -
V: TRBV25-1
D: -
J: TRBJ2-5
CDR3: CASSRDNPQETQYF
DNA: TGTGCCAGCAGCCGGGACAACCCTCAAGAGACCCAGTACTTC

size: few
V: TRBV12-3/TRBV12-4
D: -
J: TRBJ1-1
CDR3: CASSLARDTEAFF
DNA: TGTGCCAGCAGTTTAGCCAGGGACACTGAAGCTTTCTTT

size: -
V: TRBV7-8
D: -
J: TRBJ1-4
CDR3: CASTGRDEKLFF
DNA: TGTGCCAGTACGGGCAGGGACGAAAAACTGTTTTTT

size: -
V: TRBV6-5
D: -
J: TRBJ1-2
CDR3: CAAGSRGGYTF
DNA: TGTGCCGCCGGGTCCCGGGGTGGCTACACCTTC

size: -
V: TRBV10-3
D: -
J: TRBJ1-1
CDR3: CAISEWRGPRLGTEAFF
DNA: TGTGCCATCAGTGAGTGGAGAGGACCCCGATTGGGCACTGAAGCTTTCTTT

size: -
V: TRBV4-2
D: -
J: TRBJ1-2
CDR3: CASSQDSQRQRNYGYTF
DNA: TGTGCCAGCAGCCAAGATAGTCAAAGACAGCGAAACTATGGCTACACCTTC

size: -
V: TRBV2
D: -
J: TRBJ2-5
CDR3: CASSDPPETQYF
DNA: TGTGCCAGCAGTGACCCACCAGAGACCCAGTACTTC

size: -
V: TRBV6-2/TRBV6-3
D: -
J: TRBJ2-7
CDR3: CASSYPGSYEQYF
DNA: TGTGCCAGCAGTTACCCGGGGTCCTACGAGCAGTACTTC

size: -
V: TRBV11-2
D: TRBD1
J: TRBJ2-7
CDR3: CASSSRTGDEQYF
DNA: TGTGCCAGCAGCTCAAGGACAGGGGATGAGCAGTACTTC

size: -
V: TRBV20-1
D: -
J: TRBJ2-5
CDR3: CSATRQETQYF
DNA: TGCAGTGCTACCAGGCAAGAGACCCAGTACTTC

size: once
V: TRBV10-3
D: -
J: TRBJ1-5
CDR3: CAAGGGMAQPQHF
DNA: TGTGCCGCCGGCGGGGGGATGGCTCAGCCCCAGCATTTT

size: -
V: TRBV25-1
D: -
J: TRBJ1-6
CDR3: CASSGTQYNSPLHF
DNA: TGTGCCAGCAGCGGGACACAATATAATTCACCCCTCCACTTT

size: -
V: TRBV18
D: -
J: TRBJ1-1
CDR3: CASSPPGGNTEAFF
DNA: TGTGCCAGCTCACCACCAGGAGGGAACACTGAAGCTTTCTTT

size: -
V: TRBV24-1
D: -
J: TRBJ1-4
CDR3: CATSDPGQDNEKLFF
DNA: TGTGCCACCAGTGATCCTGGACAAGATAATGAAAAACTGTTTTTT

size: -
V: TRBV12-3/TRBV12-4
D: -
J: TRBJ2-2
CDR3: CASSLRGELFF
DNA: TGTGCCAGCAGTTTACGCGGGGAGCTGTTTTTT

size: -
V: TRBV7-3
D: -
J: TRBJ2-1
CDR3: CASSFQGTGGEQFF
DNA: TGTGCCAGCAGCTTCCAGGGAACCGGTGGTGAGCAGTTCTTC

size: -
V: TRBV5-4
D: -
J: TRBJ2-4
CDR3: CASSLGGHLAKNIQYF
DNA: TGTGCCAGCAGCTTAGGGGGGCACTTGGCCAAAAACATTCAGTACTTC

size: -
V: TRBV29-1
D: -
J: TRBJ1-4
CDR3: CSAGRGGEKLFF
DNA: TGCAGCGCCGGACGGGGTGGTGAAAAACTGTTTTTT

size: -
V: TRBV5-1
D: -
J: TRBJ2-7
CDR3: CASSSGGTEYYEQYF
DNA: TGCGCCAGCAGCTCCGGCGGGACGGAATACTACGAGCAGTACTTC

size: -
V: TRBV7-8
D: -
J: TRBJ2-5
CDR3: CASSHPGHRETQYF
DNA: TGTGCCAGCAGCCACCCGGGACATCGGGAGACCCAGTACTTC